The clone carrying this T cell receptor beta chain was counted only a few times. These data originate in a study of T-cell memory formation after mild COVID-19. Using its own MiXCR run on the 5' RACE reads, TCRdb lists one record per CDR3 protein. Here the sample spans a few hundred thousand distinct CDR3 sequences, around 15% being singletons. V dropped 5 bases and J dropped 0; count of bases not matched to a gene: 5. The CDR3 has 14 residues. The germline gives CDR1 DFQATT, CDR2 SNEGSKA (reference sequence). Sequencing used PBMCs or a T cell subset sorted from them (not recorded which). The sequence was collected from a man aged 18 to 29 who had mild COVID-19 (a few samples of this study predate the infection). Cell type and time point are not known. This chain joins TRBV20-1 and TRBJ2-7, with TRBD2 matching 9 bases. The CDR3 coding sequence is TGCAGTGCTCCCGGGACTAGCAACTCCTACGAGCAGTACTTC. Translating gives CSAPGTSNSYEQYF.